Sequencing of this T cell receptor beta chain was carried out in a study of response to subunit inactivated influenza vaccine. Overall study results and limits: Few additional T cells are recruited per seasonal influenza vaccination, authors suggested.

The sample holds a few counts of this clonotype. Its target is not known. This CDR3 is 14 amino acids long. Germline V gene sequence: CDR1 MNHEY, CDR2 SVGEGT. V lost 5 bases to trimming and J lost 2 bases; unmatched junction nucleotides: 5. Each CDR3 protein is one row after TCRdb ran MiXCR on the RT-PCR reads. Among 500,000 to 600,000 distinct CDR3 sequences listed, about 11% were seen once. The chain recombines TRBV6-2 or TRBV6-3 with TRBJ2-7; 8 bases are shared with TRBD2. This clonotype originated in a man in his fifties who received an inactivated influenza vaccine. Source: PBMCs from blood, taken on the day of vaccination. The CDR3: CASSITSGPYEQYF. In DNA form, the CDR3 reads TGTGCCAGCAGTATAACTAGCGGACCCTACGAGCAGTACTTC.